This T cell receptor (beta chain) was documented in a study of cytomegalovirus exposure and HLA in healthy donors. The study's findings and limits: Per a later analysis, 15,000 to 20,000 TCR beta sequences showed association with HLA alleles at 0.05 false discovery rate. The likely explanation for a cluster of highly shared sequence variants was sequencing artifact.

Trimming stripped 7 bases from V and 2 bases from J, with 14 bases between. Germline CDR1 MDHEN, CDR2 SYDVKM. The CDR3 runs 14 residues. In the case of this clone: Its target is not known.

While unrecorded immune exposures were likely, the donors were nominally healthy when sampled. PCR primers comprised 60 Vbeta and 13 Jbeta primers. TCRdb's copy holds only in-frame clones and misses some; the assay was immunoSEQ multiplex PCR. The table includes about 200,000 clones, approximately 85% detected once. The sequence was obtained from a woman aged 50 to 60 in good health and CMV-seronegative. Material for sequencing was PBMCs. The V gene is TRBV28, the J gene TRBJ1-1; D unresolved. CDR3 DNA: TGTGCCAGCAAAGCGAGGCAGACCAACACTGAAGCTTTCTTT. Amino acids: CASKARQTNTEAFF.